The rows below give T cell receptor beta chains drawn from one sample of a study of read filtering for tumor transcriptome and immune sequencing. One entry per CDR3 protein, called by TCRdb with MiXCR from the reads. Of tens of thousands of distinct CDR3 sequences listed, about 22% are singletons. Input material: a population of CD138-negative cells sorted from bone marrow. All receptors come from a donor aged 40 or older with multiple myeloma. CDR3s include the opening cysteine and the closing phenylalanine or tryptophan. The D gene is left open where the match is weak. Expanded clones get a size class; other rows say once, few or many, or leave the size out.

CASSFDRRSYEQYF	TGTGCCAGCAGTTTCGACAGGAGATCCTACGAGCAGTACTTC	TRBV28	many	.	TRBJ2-7
CASSPSDRAGNTIYF	TGTGCCAGCAGCCCCTCCGACAGGGCTGGAAACACCATATATTTT	TRBV11-2	many	TRBD1	TRBJ1-3
CASSYSYRSGANVLTF	TGTGCCAGCAGTTACTCGTACCGCTCTGGGGCCAACGTCCTGACTTTC	TRBV6-5	few	.	TRBJ2-6
CASSLLGRSNTGELFF	TGTGCCAGCAGCTTACTGGGCAGGTCGAACACCGGGGAGCTGTTTTTT	TRBV11-2	many	.	TRBJ2-2
CSVLGSQETQYF	TGCAGCGTTCTGGGGAGTCAAGAGACCCAGTACTTC	TRBV29-1	many	.	TRBJ2-5
CASCEHTPGRNEQFF	TGTGCCAGCTGTGAACACACCCCTGGCCGGAATGAGCAGTTCTTC	TRBV6-1	.	.	TRBJ2-1
CASSLEPSSYNEQFF	TGCGCCAGCAGCTTGGAACCGAGCTCCTACAATGAGCAGTTCTTC	TRBV5-1	many	.	TRBJ2-1
CASSQARVLNTEAFF	TGTGCCAGCAGCCAGGCGCGAGTTCTGAACACTGAAGCTTTCTTT	TRBV3-1	.	.	TRBJ1-1
CASSERGRLTQYF	TGTGCCAGCAGTGAAAGGGGTAGATTGACCCAGTACTTC	TRBV2	many	.	TRBJ2-5
CASSLGGAGNSPLHF	TGCGCCAGCAGCTTGGGAGGAGCAGGGAATTCACCCCTCCACTTT	TRBV5-1	many	.	TRBJ1-6
CASSVDRGLGANVLTF	TGTGCCAGTAGTGTCGACAGGGGGCTGGGGGCCAACGTCCTGACTTTC	TRBV19	.	TRBD1	TRBJ2-6
CASSLSRENTEAFF	TGTGCCAGCAGCTTAAGTAGAGAGAACACTGAAGCTTTCTTT	TRBV5-4	many	.	TRBJ1-1